The 7 T cell receptor beta chains below were found in one sample sequenced in a study of T cell clonotyping in hematopoietic cell transplantation listed by TCRdb under 2021. The label giving this sample's time point can be read as: 180 days after allo-HCT. Libraries were built with the immunoSEQ multiplex PCR assay. Entries here come from immuneACCESS through TCRdb and include only in-frame sequences with V and J called. Some clones fail to appear in such tables; in the studies checked, an unresolved V gene covers under half of the shortfall, and the cause of the remainder is unknown. The sample profile shows roughly 10,000 clones; 89% of them were found once. The ten largest make up around 40% of the sample. The sample here was PBMCs, taken 180 days after allogeneic stem cell transplant. The receptors originated from a male patient aged 55 to 70 who had an allogeneic stem cell transplant from an unrelated donor, so the T cells may come from the graft donor. Some clones in this sample may be carry-over from other donors' samples.

The chain employs TRBV2 and TRBJ1-1, with D perhaps matching TRBD1 (6 bases). The CDR3 contains 16 residues. CDR1 and CDR2 (germline): SNHLY, FYNNEI. V lost 4 bases and J lost 0, with 15 bases in between. This chain's CDR3 is CASSVHRDWMNTEAFF. The DNA for the CDR3 is TGTGCCAGCAGTGTTCACAGGGATTGGATGAACACTGAAGCTTTCTTT.

The J gene is TRBJ1-4, the V gene TRBV2; no reliable D call. Trimming took 8 bases from V and 5 from J, leaving 12 bases between them. Looked up from germline, CDR1 is SNHLY and CDR2 is FYNNEI. The length of the CDR3 is 13 residues. The DNA of the CDR3 is TGTGCCAGCCGAGTATCTACAAATGAAAAACTGTTTTTT. Its translation: CASRVSTNEKLFF.

This chain links TRBV6-6 with TRBJ2-5; unclear D gene. The CDR3 spans 13 residues. The germline V gene has CDR1 MNHNY and CDR2 SVGAGI (reference sequence). V dropped 6 bases and J dropped 0 bases, with 8 bases sitting between them. CDR3 in amino acids: CASRERNQETQYF. CDR3 nucleotides: TGTGCCAGCAGGGAAAGGAACCAAGAGACCCAGTACTTC.

V and J are TRBV4-3 and TRBJ1-1, with D hard to call. With 0 bases removed from V and 7 bases from J, the gap between germline ends came to 9 bases. The CDR3 loop spans 13 amino acids. Germline values: CDR1 LGHNA, CDR2 YSLEER. The CDR3 is CASSQDLKIEAFF. Written as DNA, the CDR3 is TGCGCCAGCAGCCAAGATTTAAAAATTGAAGCTTTCTTT.

CDR3 protein: CASSLGNSISYEQYF. In DNA form, the CDR3 reads TGTGCCAGCAGCTTAGGTAACAGTATCTCCTACGAGCAGTACTTC. The V and J genes are TRBV7-9 and TRBJ2-7; no reliable D call. CDR3 size: 15 residues. Trimming removed 1 base at V and 0 bases at J, with 10 bases between. The germline gives CDR1 SEHNR, CDR2 FQNEAQ (reference sequence). The full variable domain, its missing parts supplied by reference TRBV7-9 and TRBJ2-7, is DTGVSQNPRHKITKRGQNVTFRCDPISEHNRLYWYRQTLGQGPEFLTYFQNEAQLEKSRLLSDRFSAERPKGSFSTLEIQRTEQGDSAMYLCASSLGNSISYEQYFGPGTRLTVT.

The chain couples TRBV4-2 to TRBJ1-6; the match to TRBD1 covers 12 bases. The CDR3 runs 15 residues. V shed 5 bases, J shed 19 bases, and the junction held 15 bases outside the gene matches. Germline CDR1 LGHNA, CDR2 YNFKEQ. CDR3 coding DNA: TGTGCCAGCAGCTTGGGATGGGACAGGGGGCGAGGCGGTCACTTT. The encoded protein is CASSLGWDRGRGGHF.

The chain employs TRBV20-1 and TRBJ2-3, with D uncertain. From germline, CDR1 is DFQATT and CDR2 SNEGSKA (reference sequence). Trimming took 6 bases from V and 6 from J, leaving 10 bases between them. The CDR3 spans 11 residues. Written as DNA, the CDR3 is TGCAGTGCCGAAGACCAGGATACGCAGTATTTT. It encodes CSAEDQDTQYF.